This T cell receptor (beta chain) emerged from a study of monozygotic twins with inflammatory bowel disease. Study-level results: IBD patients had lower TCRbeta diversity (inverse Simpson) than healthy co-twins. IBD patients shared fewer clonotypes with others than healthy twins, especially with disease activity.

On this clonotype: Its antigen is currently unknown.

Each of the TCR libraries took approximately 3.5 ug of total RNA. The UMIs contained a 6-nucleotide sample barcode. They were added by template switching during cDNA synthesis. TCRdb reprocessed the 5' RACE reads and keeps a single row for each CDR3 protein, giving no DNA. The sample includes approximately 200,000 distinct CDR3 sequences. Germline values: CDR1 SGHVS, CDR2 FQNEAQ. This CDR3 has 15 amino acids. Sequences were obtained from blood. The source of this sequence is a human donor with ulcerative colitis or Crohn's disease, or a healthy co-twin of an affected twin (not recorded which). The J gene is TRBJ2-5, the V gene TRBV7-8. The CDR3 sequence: CASSSETGRQETQYF.